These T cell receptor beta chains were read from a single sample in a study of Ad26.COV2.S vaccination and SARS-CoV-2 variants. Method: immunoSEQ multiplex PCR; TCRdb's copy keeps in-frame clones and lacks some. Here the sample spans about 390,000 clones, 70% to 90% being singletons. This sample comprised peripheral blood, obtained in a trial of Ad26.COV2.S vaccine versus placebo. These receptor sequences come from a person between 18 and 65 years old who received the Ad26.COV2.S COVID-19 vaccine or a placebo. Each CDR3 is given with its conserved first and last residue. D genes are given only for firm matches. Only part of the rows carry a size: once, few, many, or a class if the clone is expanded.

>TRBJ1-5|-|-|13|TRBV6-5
CASDLGLLQPQHF
TGTGCCAGCGACCTCGGACTATTGCAGCCCCAGCATTTT
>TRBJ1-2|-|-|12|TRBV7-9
CASSPETGGYTF
TGTGCCAGCAGCCCGGAGACTGGTGGCTACACCTTC
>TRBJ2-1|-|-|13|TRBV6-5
CASHRVVGNEQFF
TGTGCCAGCCACAGGGTTGTGGGCAATGAGCAGTTCTTC
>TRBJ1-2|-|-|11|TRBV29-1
CSSGDGVQSSF
TGCAGCTCAGGGGACGGAGTTCAGTCCTCCTTC
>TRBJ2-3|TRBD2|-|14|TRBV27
CASRGLAGGNTQYF
TGTGCCAGCAGAGGACTAGCGGGGGGAAATACGCAGTATTTT
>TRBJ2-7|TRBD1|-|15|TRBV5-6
CASGRQGTFSYEQYF
TGTGCCAGCGGGAGACAGGGGACCTTCTCCTACGAGCAGTACTTC
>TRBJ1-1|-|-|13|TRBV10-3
CAISPEQRAEAFF
TGTGCCATCAGCCCGGAACAGAGGGCTGAAGCTTTCTTT
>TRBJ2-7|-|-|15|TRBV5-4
CASSLVGGGGNEQYF
TGTGCCAGCAGCTTGGTTGGAGGGGGCGGGAACGAGCAGTACTTC
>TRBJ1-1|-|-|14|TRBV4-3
CASSQEVLSTEAFF
TGCGCCAGCAGCCAAGAAGTCTTGTCGACTGAAGCTTTCTTT
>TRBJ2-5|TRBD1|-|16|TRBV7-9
CASSLGGTGGLQTQYF
TGTGCCAGCAGCTTAGGGGGGACAGGGGGCTTACAGACCCAGTACTTC
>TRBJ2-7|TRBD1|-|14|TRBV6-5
CASSSRGLGYEQYF
TGTGCCAGCAGTTCCAGGGGGCTGGGATACGAGCAGTACTTC
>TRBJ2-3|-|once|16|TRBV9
CASSPRAQYSTDTQYF
TGTGCCAGCAGCCCCCGTGCCCAATATAGCACAGATACGCAGTATTTT
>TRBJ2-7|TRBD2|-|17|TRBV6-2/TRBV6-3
CASSYLRTSGGSYEQYF
TGTGCCAGCAGTTACTTACGGACTAGCGGGGGGTCCTACGAGCAGTACTTC
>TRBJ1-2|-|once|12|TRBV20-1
CSASGQTYGYTF
TGCAGTGCTAGTGGACAGACTTATGGCTACACCTTC
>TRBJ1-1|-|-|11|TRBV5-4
CASRSNTEAFF
TGTGCCAGCAGATCGAACACTGAAGCTTTCTTT
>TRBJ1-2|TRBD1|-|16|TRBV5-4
CASSSGQGPANYGYTF
TGTGCCAGCAGCTCCGGACAGGGCCCTGCTAACTATGGCTACACCTTC
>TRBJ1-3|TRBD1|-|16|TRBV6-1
CASSETGGYAGNTIYF
TGTGCCAGCAGTGAAACAGGGGGATACGCTGGAAACACCATATATTTT
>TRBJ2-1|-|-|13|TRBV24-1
CATSDTYRDEQFF
TGTGCCACCAGTGATACCTACAGGGATGAGCAGTTCTTC
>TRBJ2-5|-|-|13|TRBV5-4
CASSQGGEETQYF
TGTGCCAGCAGCCAGGGGGGAGAAGAGACCCAGTACTTC
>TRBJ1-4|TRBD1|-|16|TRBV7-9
CASSPHRQGAEEKLFF
TGTGCCAGCAGCCCACATCGTCAGGGGGCGGAAGAAAAACTGTTTTTT
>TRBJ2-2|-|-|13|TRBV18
CASSPIQAGELFF
TGTGCCAGCTCACCGATCCAGGCCGGGGAGCTGTTTTTT
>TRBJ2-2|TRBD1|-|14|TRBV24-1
CATRGTANTGELFF
TGTGCCACCAGAGGGACAGCGAACACCGGGGAGCTGTTTTTT